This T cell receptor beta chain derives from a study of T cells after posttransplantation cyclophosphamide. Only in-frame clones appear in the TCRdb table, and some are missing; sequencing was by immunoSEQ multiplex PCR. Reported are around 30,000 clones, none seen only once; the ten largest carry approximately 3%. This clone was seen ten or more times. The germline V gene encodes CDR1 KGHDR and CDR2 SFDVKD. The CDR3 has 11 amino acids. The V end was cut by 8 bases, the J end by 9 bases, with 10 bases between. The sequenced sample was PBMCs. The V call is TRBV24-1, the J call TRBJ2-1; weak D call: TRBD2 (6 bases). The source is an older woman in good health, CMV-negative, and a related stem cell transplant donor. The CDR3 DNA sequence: TGTGCCACCACCCGGGGGTCTGAGCAGTTCTTC. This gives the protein CATTRGSEQFF.